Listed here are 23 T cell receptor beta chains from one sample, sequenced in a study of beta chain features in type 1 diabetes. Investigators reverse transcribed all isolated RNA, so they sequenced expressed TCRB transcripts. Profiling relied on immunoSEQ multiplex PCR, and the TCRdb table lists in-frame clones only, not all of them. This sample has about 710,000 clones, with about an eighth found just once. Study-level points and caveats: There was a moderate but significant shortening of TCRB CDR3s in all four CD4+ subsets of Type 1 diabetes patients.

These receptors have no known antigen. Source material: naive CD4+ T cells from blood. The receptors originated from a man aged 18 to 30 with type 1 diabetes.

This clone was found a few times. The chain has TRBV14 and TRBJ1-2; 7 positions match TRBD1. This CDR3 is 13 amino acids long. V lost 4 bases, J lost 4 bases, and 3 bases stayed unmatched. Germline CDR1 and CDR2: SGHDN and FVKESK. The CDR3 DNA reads TGTGCCAGCAGCCCGCGGACAGGCTATGGCTACACCTTC. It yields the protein CASSPRTGYGYTF. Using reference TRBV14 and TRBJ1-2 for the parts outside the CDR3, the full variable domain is EAGVTQFPSHSVIEKGQTVTLRCDPISGHDNLYWYRRVMGKEIKFLLHFVKESKQDESGMPNNRFLAERTGGTYSTLKVQPAELEDSGVYFCASSPRTGYGYTFGSGTRLTVV.

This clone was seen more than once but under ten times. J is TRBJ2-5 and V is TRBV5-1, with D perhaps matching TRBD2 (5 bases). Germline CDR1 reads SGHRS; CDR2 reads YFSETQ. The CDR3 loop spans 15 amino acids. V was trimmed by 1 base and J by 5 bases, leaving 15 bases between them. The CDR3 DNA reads TGCGCCAGCAGCTTGTCTCGCCCCGGCGGGGAGACCCAGTACTTC. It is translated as CASSLSRPGGETQYF.

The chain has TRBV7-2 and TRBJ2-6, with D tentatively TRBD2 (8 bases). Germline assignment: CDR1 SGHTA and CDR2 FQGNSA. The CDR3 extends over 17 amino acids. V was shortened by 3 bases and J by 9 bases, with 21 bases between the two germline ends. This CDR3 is CASSFISPGRGHNVLTF. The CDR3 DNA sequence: TGTGCCAGCAGCTTCATTAGCCCCGGGAGGGGGCACAACGTCCTGACTTTC.

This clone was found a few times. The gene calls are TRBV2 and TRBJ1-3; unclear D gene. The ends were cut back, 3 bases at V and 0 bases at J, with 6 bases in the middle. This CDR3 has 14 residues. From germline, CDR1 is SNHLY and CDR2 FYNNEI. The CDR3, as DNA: TGTGCCAGCAGTGACAGAAGCTCTGGAAACACCATATATTTT. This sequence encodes CASSDRSSGNTIYF.

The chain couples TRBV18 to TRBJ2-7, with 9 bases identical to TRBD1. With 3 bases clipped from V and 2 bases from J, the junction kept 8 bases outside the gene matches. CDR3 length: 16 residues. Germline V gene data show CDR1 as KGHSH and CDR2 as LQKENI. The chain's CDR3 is CASSPPGQGYPYEQYF. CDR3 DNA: TGTGCCAGCTCACCGCCGGGACAGGGATATCCCTACGAGCAGTACTTC.

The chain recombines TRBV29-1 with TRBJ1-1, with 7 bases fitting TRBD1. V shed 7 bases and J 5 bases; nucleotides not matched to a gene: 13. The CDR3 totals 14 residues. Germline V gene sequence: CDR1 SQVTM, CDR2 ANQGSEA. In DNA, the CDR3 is TGCAGCGCAGGGGGTCCCGGGCCAGGGACTGAAGCTTTCTTT. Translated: CSAGGPGPGTEAFF.

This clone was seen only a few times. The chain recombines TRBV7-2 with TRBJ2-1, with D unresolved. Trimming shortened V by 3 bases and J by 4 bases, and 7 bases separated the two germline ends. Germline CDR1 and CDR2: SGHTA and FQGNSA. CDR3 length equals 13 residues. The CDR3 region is CASSFSAYNEQFF. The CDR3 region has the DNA TGTGCCAGCAGCTTCAGCGCTTACAATGAGCAGTTCTTC.

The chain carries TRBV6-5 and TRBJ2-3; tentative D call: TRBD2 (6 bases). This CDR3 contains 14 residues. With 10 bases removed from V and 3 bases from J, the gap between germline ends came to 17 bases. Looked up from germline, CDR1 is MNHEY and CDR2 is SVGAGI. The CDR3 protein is CAIRRALNTDTQYF. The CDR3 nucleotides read TGTGCCATTAGGAGGGCACTAAATACAGATACGCAGTATTTT.

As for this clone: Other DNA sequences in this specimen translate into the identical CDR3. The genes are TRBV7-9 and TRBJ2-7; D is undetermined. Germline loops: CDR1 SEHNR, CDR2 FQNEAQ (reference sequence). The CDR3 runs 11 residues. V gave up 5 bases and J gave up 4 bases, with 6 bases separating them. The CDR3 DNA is TGTGCCAGCAGCCTTCGATACGAGCAGTACTTC. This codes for CASSLRYEQYF.

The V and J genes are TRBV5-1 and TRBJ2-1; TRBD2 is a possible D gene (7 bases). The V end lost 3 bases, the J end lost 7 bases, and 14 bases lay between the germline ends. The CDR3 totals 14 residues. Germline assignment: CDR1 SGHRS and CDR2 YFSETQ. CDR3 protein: CASSSGGPWNEQFF. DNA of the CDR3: TGCGCCAGCAGCTCGGGGGGCCCTTGGAATGAGCAGTTCTTC.

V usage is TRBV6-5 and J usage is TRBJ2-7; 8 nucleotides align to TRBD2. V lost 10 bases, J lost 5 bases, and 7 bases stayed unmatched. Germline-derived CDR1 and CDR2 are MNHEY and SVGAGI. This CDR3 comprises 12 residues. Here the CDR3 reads CATHRGRNEQYF. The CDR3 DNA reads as TGTGCCACCCACCGCGGGAGGAACGAGCAGTACTTC.

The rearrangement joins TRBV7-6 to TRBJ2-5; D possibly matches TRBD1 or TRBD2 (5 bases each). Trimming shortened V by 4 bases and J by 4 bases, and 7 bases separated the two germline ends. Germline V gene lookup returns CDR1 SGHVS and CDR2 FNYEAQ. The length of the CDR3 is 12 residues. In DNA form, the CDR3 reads TGTGCCAGCAGCTGGGGGTCAGAGACCCAGTACTTC. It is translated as CASSWGSETQYF.

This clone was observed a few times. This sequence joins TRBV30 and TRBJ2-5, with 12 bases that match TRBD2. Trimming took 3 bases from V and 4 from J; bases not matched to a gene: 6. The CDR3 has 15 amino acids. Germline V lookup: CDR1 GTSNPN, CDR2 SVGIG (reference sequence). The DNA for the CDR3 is TGTGCCTGGAGGCCCCTAGCGGGGGGGCGAGAGACCCAGTACTTC. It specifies CAWRPLAGGRETQYF.

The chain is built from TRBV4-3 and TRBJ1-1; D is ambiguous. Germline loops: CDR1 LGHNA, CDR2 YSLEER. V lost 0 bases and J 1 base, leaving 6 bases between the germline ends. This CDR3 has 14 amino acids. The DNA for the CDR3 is TGCGCCAGCAGCCAAGAGGGTGCGAACACTGAAGCTTTCTTT. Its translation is CASSQEGANTEAFF.

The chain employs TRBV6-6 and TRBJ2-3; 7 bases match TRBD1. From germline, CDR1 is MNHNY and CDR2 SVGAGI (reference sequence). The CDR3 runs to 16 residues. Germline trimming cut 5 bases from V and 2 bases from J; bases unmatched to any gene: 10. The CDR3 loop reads CASSPRTGDNTDTQYF. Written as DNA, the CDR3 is TGTGCCAGCAGTCCACGGACAGGAGACAACACAGATACGCAGTATTTT.

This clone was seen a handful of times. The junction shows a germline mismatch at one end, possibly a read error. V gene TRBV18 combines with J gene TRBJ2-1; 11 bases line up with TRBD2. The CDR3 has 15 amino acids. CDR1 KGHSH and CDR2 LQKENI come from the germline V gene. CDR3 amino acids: CASSPLAGDNNEQFF. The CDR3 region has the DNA TGTGCCAGCTCTCCACTAGCGGGAGACAACAATGAGCAGTTCTTC.

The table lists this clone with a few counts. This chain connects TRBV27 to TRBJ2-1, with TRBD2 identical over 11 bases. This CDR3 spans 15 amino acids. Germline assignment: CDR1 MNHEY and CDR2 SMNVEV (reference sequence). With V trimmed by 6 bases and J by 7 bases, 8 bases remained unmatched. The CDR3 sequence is CASSSLAGGQNEQFF. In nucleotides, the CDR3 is TGTGCCAGCAGCTCCCTAGCGGGAGGCCAGAATGAGCAGTTCTTC.

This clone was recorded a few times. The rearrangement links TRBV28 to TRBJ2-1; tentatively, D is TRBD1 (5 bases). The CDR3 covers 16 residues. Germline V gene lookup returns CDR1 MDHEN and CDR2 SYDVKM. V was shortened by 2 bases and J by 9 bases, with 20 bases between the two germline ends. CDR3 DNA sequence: TGTGCCAGCAGTTTACTCTCCTCGTTGAAGGGGATTGAGCAGTTCTTC. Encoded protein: CASSLLSSLKGIEQFF.

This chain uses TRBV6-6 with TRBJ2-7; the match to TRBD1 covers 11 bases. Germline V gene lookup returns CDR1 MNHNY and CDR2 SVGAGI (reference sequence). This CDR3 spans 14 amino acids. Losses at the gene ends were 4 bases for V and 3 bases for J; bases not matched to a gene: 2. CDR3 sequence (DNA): TGTGCCAGCAGTTCTGGGACAGGGGGCTACGAGCAGTACTTC. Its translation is CASSSGTGGYEQYF.

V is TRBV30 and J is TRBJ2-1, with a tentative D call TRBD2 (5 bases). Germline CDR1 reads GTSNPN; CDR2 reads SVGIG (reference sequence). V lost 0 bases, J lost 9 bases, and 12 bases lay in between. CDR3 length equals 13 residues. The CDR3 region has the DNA TGTGCCTGGAGTGTACTAGGAGTAGGTGAGCAGTTCTTC. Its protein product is CAWSVLGVGEQFF. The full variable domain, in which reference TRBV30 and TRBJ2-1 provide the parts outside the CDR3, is SQTIHQWPATLVQPVGSPLSLECTVEGTSNPNLYWYRQAAGRGLQLLFYSVGIGQISSEVPQNLSASRPQDRQFILSSKKLLLSDSGFYLCAWSVLGVGEQFFGPGTRLTVL.

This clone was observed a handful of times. The CDR3 nucleotides read TGTGCCAGCAGCAAAGGGGGGCACACCGGGGAGCTGTTTTTT. It is translated as CASSKGGHTGELFF. This chain connects TRBV7-2 to TRBJ2-2; D is tentatively TRBD1 or TRBD2 (6 bases each). V lost 5 bases, J lost 3 bases, and 10 bases lay in between. Germline-derived CDR1 and CDR2 are SGHTA and FQGNSA. The CDR3 spans 14 residues.

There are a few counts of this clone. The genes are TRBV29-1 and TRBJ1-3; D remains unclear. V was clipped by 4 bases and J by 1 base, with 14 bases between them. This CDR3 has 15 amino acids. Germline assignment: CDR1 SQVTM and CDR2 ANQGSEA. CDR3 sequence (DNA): TGCAGCGTTGTCGATAAATCCGGGTCTGGAAACACCATATATTTT. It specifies CSVVDKSGSGNTIYF.

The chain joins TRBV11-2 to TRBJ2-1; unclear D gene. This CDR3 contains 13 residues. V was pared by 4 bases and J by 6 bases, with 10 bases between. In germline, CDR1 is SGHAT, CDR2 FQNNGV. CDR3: CASSSRRPNEQFF. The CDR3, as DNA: TGTGCCAGCAGCTCCCGACGGCCCAATGAGCAGTTCTTC.